The present entry profiles one T cell receptor (beta chain) with its context. Preparation of the TCRbeta library involved a method that used unique molecular identifiers. A single record per CDR3 protein comes from TCRdb applying MiXCR to the PCR reads. The sample has about 190,000 distinct CDR3 sequences, about 6.3% seen once. This sample was included in a study of T-cell reconstitution after alpha-beta-depleted transplantation in children. The TCR sequence derives from a human donor who donated a stem cell graft to a child with Wiskott-Aldrich syndrome. The source material was PBMCs from the stem cell graft donor, sampled from the stem cell graft.

Here the CDR3 DNA reads TGTGCCAGCAGAGATAGGTGGGGTTACAATGAGCAGTTCTTC. Protein product: CASRDRWGYNEQFF. The rearrangement links TRBV11-3 to TRBJ2-1; D call uncertain. The V and J ends lost 6 bases and 4 bases respectively, with 13 bases between them. Germline lookup yields CDR1 SGHNT and CDR2 YENEEA. The CDR3 sequence is 14 residues long.